This T cell receptor beta chain originates from a study of T cell repertoires in cytomegalovirus infection. Study-wide background: Based on public TCR beta signatures, there were indications of CMV infection and of a matching HLA type.

There are a few counts of this clonotype. No antigen is known for it. Study-wide results and caveats: The cumulative frequency of public TCR beta families identified carriers of CMV plus the relevant HLA. The ex vivo response was dominated by HLA-C-restricted CMV-specific TCR beta clonotypes.

The germline V gene encodes CDR1 SGHVT and CDR2 SQSDAQ. Trimming shortened V by 8 bases and J by 9 bases, and 17 bases separated the two germline ends. The CDR3 is made up of 14 amino acids. A single record per CDR3 protein comes from TCRdb applying MiXCR to the reads. The sample records 200,000 to 250,000 distinct CDR3 sequences, roughly 22% being singletons. Sequences were obtained from CD8+ T cells from PBMCs. This receptor was obtained from a human donor in good health (CMV status not recorded). Some clones in this sample may be carry-over from other donors' samples. The genes are TRBV7-4 and TRBJ2-6, with D possibly TRBD2 on 6 matching bases. The CDR3 loop is CASEDGGLVNVLTF. DNA of the CDR3: TGTGCCAGCGAGGATGGAGGGCTAGTCAACGTCCTGACTTTC.